These 13 T cell receptor beta chains share one sample of origin, sequenced in a study of T cells expressing NK-cell markers. TCRdb re-called the 5' RACE reads and catalogs CDR3 proteins one per entry, DNA excluded. Its table records roughly 280,000 distinct CDR3 sequences. Sequenced sample: blood T cells: a sorted CD56 or NKG2C T cell subset, CD4+ or CD8+ T cells, or bulk PBMC T cells (not recorded which). These receptors were taken from a man between 18 and 35 years old in good health.

The CDR3 loop is CASRDALNRMFF. The chain links TRBV12-3 or TRBV12-4 to TRBJ1-4. This CDR3 has 12 amino acids.

V gene TRBV4-3 combines with J gene TRBJ2-2; TCRdb names TRBD1, which stays unverified in the absence of DNA. Germline CDR1 LGHNA, CDR2 YSLEER. CDR3 length: 16 amino acids. CDR3 residues: CASSQEDIRNTGELFF.

J is TRBJ1-2 and V is TRBV12-3 or TRBV12-4; TCRdb lists TRBD1, though no DNA is available to test this call. The length of the CDR3 is 14 residues. This CDR3 is CASSFVPRQKGYTF.

V gene TRBV5-6 combines with J gene TRBJ2-4; TCRdb lists TRBD1, though no DNA is available to test this call. The CDR3 runs 14 residues. Germline V CDR1 and CDR2: SGHDT, YYEEEE. CDR3 region: CASGDAGVPNIQYF.

This CDR3 reads CASTDRGQTQETQYF. The chain has TRBV12-3 or TRBV12-4 and TRBJ2-5; the TCRdb D gene call, TRBD1, has no DNA to confirm it. This CDR3 has 15 residues.

This rearrangement joins TRBV20-1 to TRBJ2-2; TCRdb picks TRBD1, but there is no DNA to check that call. This CDR3 is 16 amino acids long. CDR1 is DFQATT and CDR2 is SNEGSKA in the germline V gene (reference sequence). Here the CDR3 reads CSATLRGRAGTGELFF.

The chain couples TRBV24-1 to TRBJ1-5. The CDR3 covers 14 residues. Germline CDR1 KGHDR, CDR2 SFDVKD. The CDR3 sequence is CATSGGRGNQPQHF.

V is TRBV7-6 and J is TRBJ2-5. The germline gives CDR1 SGHVS, CDR2 FNYEAQ. This CDR3 comprises 15 residues. The CDR3 loop reads CASSLVGVMRETQYF.

The CDR3 here is CASSLYTGEHNEQFF. V is TRBV7-6 and J is TRBJ2-1; TCRdb lists TRBD2, though no DNA is available to test this call. The germline gives CDR1 SGHVS, CDR2 FNYEAQ. This CDR3 has 15 amino acids.

The chain links TRBV6-5 to TRBJ2-3; without DNA, the TCRdb call of TRBD2 cannot be checked. The CDR3 contains 14 residues. Germline V CDR1 and CDR2: MNHEY, SVGAGI. The CDR3 is CASSYSLPPDTQYF.

The rearrangement links TRBV9 to TRBJ2-6. In germline, CDR1 is SGDLS, CDR2 YYNGEE. The CDR3 consists of 16 residues. The chain's CDR3 is CASSPSTSSGANVLTF.

The genes are TRBV6-1 and TRBJ2-3; TCRdb's assignment of TRBD1 cannot be checked, as there is no DNA. The CDR3 contains 15 residues. Germline V lookup: CDR1 MNHNS, CDR2 SASEGT. This CDR3 reads CASRMVLGAPDTQYF.

The chain is built from TRBV9 and TRBJ2-7; TCRdb's D call of TRBD1 is untestable without DNA. The CDR3 loop spans 12 amino acids. The germline gives CDR1 SGDLS, CDR2 YYNGEE. CDR3 amino acids: CASSTLGTEQYF.